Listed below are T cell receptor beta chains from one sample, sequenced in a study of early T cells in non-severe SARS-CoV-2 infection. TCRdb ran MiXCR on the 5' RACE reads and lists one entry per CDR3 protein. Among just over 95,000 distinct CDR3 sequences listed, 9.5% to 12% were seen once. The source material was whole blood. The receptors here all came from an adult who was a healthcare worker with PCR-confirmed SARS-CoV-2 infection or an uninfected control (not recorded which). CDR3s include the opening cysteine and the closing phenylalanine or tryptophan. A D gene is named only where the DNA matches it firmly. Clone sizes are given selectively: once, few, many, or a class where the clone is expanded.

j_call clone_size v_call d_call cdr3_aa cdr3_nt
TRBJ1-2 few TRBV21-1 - CASSTGRGEWYGYTF TGTGCCAGCAGCACGGGTCGTGGGGAGTGGTATGGCTACACCTTC
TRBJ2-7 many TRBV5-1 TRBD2 CASSPGTSGRTYEQYF TGCGCCAGCAGCCCGGGGACTAGCGGGAGGACCTACGAGCAGTACTTC
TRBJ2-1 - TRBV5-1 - CASSFLALLRGLDGNEQFF TGCGCCAGCAGCTTTCTAGCACTTTTGAGGGGATTGGATGGCAATGAGCAGTTCTTC
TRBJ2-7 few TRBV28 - CASSLGVMTGHFEQYF TGTGCCAGCAGTTTGGGTGTTATGACGGGCCACTTCGAGCAGTACTTC
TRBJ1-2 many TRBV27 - CASSLAGVYGYTF TGTGCCAGCAGTTTGGCAGGGGTCTATGGCTACACCTTC
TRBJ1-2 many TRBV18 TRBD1 CASSPWDRQGWNYGYTF TGTGCCAGCTCGCCTTGGGACAGACAGGGGTGGAACTATGGCTACACCTTC
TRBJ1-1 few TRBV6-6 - CASIKRRLNTEAFF TGTGCCAGCATCAAACGGCGCCTGAACACTGAAGCTTTCTTT
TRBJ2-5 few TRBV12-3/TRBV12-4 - CASSSRTGKETQYF TGTGCCAGCAGTTCGCGCACGGGGAAAGAGACCCAGTACTTC
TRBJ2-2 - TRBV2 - CASRLLGPVGELFF TGTGCCAGCCGCCTCTTAGGGCCGGTCGGGGAGCTGTTTTTT
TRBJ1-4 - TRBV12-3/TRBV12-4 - CASKMGEYSEKLFF TGTGCCAGCAAAATGGGAGAATACAGTGAAAAACTGTTTTTT
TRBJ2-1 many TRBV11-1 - CASSLAVISEQFF TGTGCCAGCAGCTTAGCGGTAATCAGTGAGCAGTTCTTC
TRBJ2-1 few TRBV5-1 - CASSSRASSYNEQFF TGCGCCAGCAGCTCCAGGGCCAGCTCCTACAATGAGCAGTTCTTC
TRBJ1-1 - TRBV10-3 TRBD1 CAISAGGGGTEAFF TGTGCCATCAGCGCAGGGGGCGGTGGGACTGAAGCTTTCTTT
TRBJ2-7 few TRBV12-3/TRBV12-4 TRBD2 CASSPVVAGVYEQYF TGTGCCAGCAGTCCCGTGGTAGCGGGAGTCTACGAGCAGTACTTC
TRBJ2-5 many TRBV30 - CAWRGSFFKETQYF TGTGCCTGGAGAGGCAGCTTCTTCAAAGAGACCCAGTACTTC
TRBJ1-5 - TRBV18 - CASSPDSTNQPQHF TGTGCCAGCTCACCCGACAGTACCAATCAGCCCCAGCATTTT
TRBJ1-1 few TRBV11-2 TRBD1 CASSLATGGNTEAFF TGTGCCAGCAGCTTAGCCACAGGGGGTAACACTGAAGCTTTCTTT
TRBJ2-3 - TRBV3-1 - CASSQMQGPGDTQYF TGTGCCAGCAGCCAAATGCAGGGGCCGGGCGATACGCAGTATTTT
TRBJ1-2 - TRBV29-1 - CSVEARTAFRGYTF TGCAGCGTTGAAGCCCGGACTGCGTTTAGGGGCTACACCTTC
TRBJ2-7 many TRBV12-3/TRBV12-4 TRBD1 CASSRQGEFYEQYF TGTGCCAGCAGCCGACAGGGGGAATTCTACGAGCAGTACTTC
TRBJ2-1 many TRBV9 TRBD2 CASSPLAGPSSYNEQFF TGTGCCAGCAGCCCACTAGCGGGGCCGAGCTCCTACAATGAGCAGTTCTTC
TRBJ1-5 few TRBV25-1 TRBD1 CASSAPGGYQPQHF TGTGCCAGCAGTGCCCCAGGGGGCTACCAGCCCCAGCATTTT
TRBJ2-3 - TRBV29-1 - CSVVYLALSTDTQYF TGCAGCGTTGTCTACCTAGCGTTGAGCACAGATACGCAGTATTTT
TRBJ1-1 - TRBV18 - CASSPLQGTAFF TGTGCCAGCTCACCGCTACAGGGTACGGCTTTCTTT
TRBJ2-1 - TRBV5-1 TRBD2 CASSLVAGGPQDNEQFF TGCGCCAGCAGCTTGGTGGCGGGAGGGCCGCAGGACAATGAGCAGTTCTTC
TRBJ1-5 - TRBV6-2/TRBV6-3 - CASTPQGFQPQHF TGTGCCAGCACGCCACAGGGATTCCAGCCCCAGCATTTT
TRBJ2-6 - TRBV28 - CASSLRALSGANVLTF TGTGCCAGCAGTTTACGGGCCCTTTCTGGGGCCAACGTCCTGACTTTC
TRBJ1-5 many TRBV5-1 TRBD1 CASSLGTGNQPQHF TGCGCCAGCAGCCTGGGGACAGGGAATCAGCCCCAGCATTTT
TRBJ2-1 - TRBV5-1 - CASSPPFKVGDNEQFF TGCGCCAGCAGCCCCCCCTTTAAGGTAGGGGACAATGAGCAGTTCTTC
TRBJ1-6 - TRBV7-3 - CASSPGQGMRDSPLHF TGTGCCAGCAGCCCGGGGCAGGGGATGCGAGATTCACCCCTCCACTTT
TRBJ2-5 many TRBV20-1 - CSARRGTQYF TGCAGTGCTAGACGAGGGACCCAGTACTTC
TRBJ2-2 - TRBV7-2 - CASSFRTNTGELFF TGTGCCAGCAGCTTTAGAACGAACACCGGGGAGCTGTTTTTT
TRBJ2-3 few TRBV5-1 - CASSGASTDTQYF TGCGCCAGCTCCGGGGCCTCCACAGATACGCAGTATTTT
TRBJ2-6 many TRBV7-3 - CASSLGLLRSGANVLTF TGTGCCAGCAGCTTGGGACTTCTGCGCTCTGGGGCCAACGTCCTGACTTTC
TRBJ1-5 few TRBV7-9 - CASSLQGSQPQHF TGTGCCAGCAGCTTACAGGGTAGCCAGCCCCAGCATTTT
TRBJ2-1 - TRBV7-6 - CASSLVNNEQFF TGTGCCAGCAGCTTAGTCAACAATGAGCAGTTCTTC
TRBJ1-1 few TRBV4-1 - CASSQLRQGPGAFF TGCGCCAGCAGCCAACTAAGACAAGGTCCCGGAGCTTTCTTT
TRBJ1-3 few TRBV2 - CASSELKGNTIYF TGTGCCAGCAGTGAGTTAAAGGGAAACACCATATATTTT
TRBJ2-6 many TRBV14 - CASSELPGRNSGANVLTF TGTGCCAGCAGCGAATTACCGGGAAGAAACTCTGGGGCCAACGTCCTGACTTTC
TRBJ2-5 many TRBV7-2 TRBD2 CASSAPASGPSRYF TGTGCCAGCAGCGCCCCGGCTAGCGGTCCCTCGAGGTACTTC
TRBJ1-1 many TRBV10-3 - CAISKPGGTQDTEAFF TGTGCCATCAGTAAACCGGGGGGGACGCAGGACACTGAAGCTTTCTTT
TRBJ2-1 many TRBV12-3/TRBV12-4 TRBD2 CASSQLSGGAGNEQFF TGTGCCAGCAGTCAACTTAGCGGGGGGGCCGGTAATGAGCAGTTCTTC
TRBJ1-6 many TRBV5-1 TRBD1 CASSQQGDGSPLHF TGCGCCAGCAGCCAACAGGGGGATGGTTCACCCCTCCACTTT
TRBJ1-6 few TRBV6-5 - CASSYSDTGSLHAHSPLHF TGTGCCAGCAGTTACTCGGACACGGGGAGCCTTCATGCTCATTCACCCCTCCACTTT
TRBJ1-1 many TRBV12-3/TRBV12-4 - CASSPLEGLEAFF TGTGCCAGCAGTCCCCTCGAAGGTTTGGAAGCTTTCTTT
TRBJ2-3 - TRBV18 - CASSPVSGTSTDTQYF TGTGCCAGCTCACCAGTTAGCGGAACAAGCACAGATACGCAGTATTTT
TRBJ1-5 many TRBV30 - CAWSPRTAGYQPQHF TGTGCCTGGAGTCCTCGGACAGCGGGATACCAGCCCCAGCATTTT
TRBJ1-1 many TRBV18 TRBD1 CASSRDRGRDTEAFF TGTGCCAGCTCAAGAGACAGGGGACGGGACACTGAAGCTTTCTTT
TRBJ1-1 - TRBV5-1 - CASSLVLPTLNSEAFF TGCGCCAGCAGCTTGGTGTTGCCCACATTAAATTCTGAAGCTTTCTTT
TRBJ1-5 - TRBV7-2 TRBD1 CASSVDRTVQPQHF TGTGCCAGCAGCGTGGACAGGACGGTTCAGCCCCAGCATTTT
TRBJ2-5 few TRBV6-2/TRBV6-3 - CASSWWRETQYF TGTGCCAGCAGTTGGTGGCGAGAGACCCAGTACTTC